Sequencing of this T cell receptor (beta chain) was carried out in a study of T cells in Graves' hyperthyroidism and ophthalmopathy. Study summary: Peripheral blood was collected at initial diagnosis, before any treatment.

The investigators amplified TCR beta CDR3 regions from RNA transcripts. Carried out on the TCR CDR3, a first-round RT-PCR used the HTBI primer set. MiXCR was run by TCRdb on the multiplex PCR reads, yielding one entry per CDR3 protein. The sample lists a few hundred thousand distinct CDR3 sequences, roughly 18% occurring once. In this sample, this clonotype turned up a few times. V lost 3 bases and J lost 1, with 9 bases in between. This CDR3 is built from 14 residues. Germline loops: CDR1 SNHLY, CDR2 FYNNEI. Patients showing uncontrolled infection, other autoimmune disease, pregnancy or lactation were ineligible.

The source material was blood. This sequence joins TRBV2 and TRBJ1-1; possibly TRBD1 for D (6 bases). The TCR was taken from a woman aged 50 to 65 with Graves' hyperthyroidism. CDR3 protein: CASSDTRGNTEAFF. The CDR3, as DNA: TGTGCCAGCAGTGATACCAGGGGGAACACTGAAGCTTTCTTT.